The 11 T cell receptor beta chains below were found in one sample sequenced in a study of blood T cell repertoires in COVID-19. Profiled with immunoSEQ multiplex PCR; TCRdb holds only in-frame clones, not every one. Of over 75,000 clones listed, about three quarters are singletons. The sequencing sample was made of peripheral blood. All receptors come from a middle-aged man who had recovered from COVID-19.

The gene calls are TRBV3-1 (or the pseudogene TRBV3-2) and TRBJ2-7; 8 nucleotides line up with TRBD2. Germline V CDR1 and CDR2: LGHDT, YNNKEL (reference sequence). The junction had 11 bases not matched to a gene; V was cut back by 4 bases and J by 9 bases. This CDR3 region has 14 residues. The CDR3 region is CASSPAGTRSGQYF. Here the CDR3 DNA reads TGTGCCAGCAGCCCCGCCGGGACTAGGTCTGGGCAGTACTTC.

The chain links TRBV6-6 to TRBJ2-7, with 9 bases aligning to TRBD1. Trimming removed 5 bases from V and 1 base from J; junction bases left unmatched: 12. Germline V CDR1 and CDR2: MNHNY, SVGAGI (reference sequence). The CDR3 is 17 residues long. The CDR3 loop reads CASSPQKGTGHSYEQYF. For the CDR3, the DNA is TGTGCCAGCAGTCCGCAAAAAGGGACAGGGCATTCCTACGAGCAGTACTTC.

The chain joins TRBV18 to TRBJ1-1, with 7 bases that match TRBD1. The V gene's germline CDR1 is KGHSH and CDR2 LQKENI. J lost 8 bases, V lost 3 bases, and 9 bases had no gene match. CDR3 length: 14 amino acids. The CDR3: CASSPVGQGGEAFF. CDR3 in DNA: TGTGCCAGCTCACCCGTCGGGCAGGGGGGCGAAGCTTTCTTT.

This chain uses TRBV7-3 with TRBJ2-2; no firm D call. The germline V gene has CDR1 SGHTA and CDR2 FQGTGA. V lost 5 bases and J lost 8, with 12 bases in between. The CDR3 has 13 amino acids. As DNA, the CDR3 is TGTGCCAGCAGCGTACGAGAGGAGGGGGAGCTGTTTTTT. Protein: CASSVREEGELFF.

The V gene is TRBV2, the J gene TRBJ1-2, with D possibly TRBD1 on 5 matching bases. The CDR3 is 15 amino acids. The V gene lost 4 bases and the J gene lost 9 bases, with 21 bases spanning the gap. Germline V CDR1 and CDR2: SNHLY, FYNNEI. CDR3 nucleotides: TGTGCCAGCAGTGCGCTCAGGACACAGGCGGGGAGCTACACCTTC. It codes for CASSALRTQAGSYTF. The variable domain in full, completed from reference TRBV2 and TRBJ1-2, reads EPEVTQTPSHQVTQMGQEVILRCVPISNHLYFYWYRQILGQKVEFLVSFYNNEISEKSEIFDDQFSVERPDGSNFTLKIRSTKLEDSAMYFCASSALRTQAGSYTFGSGTRLTVV.

The CDR3 sequence: CASRPQGITEAFF. In nucleotides, the CDR3 is TGTGCCAGCAGACCCCAGGGAATCACTGAAGCTTTCTTT. The chain carries TRBV9 and TRBJ1-1; a weak D match, TRBD1 (5 bases). Germline V gene sequence: CDR1 SGDLS, CDR2 YYNGEE. V lost 5 bases and J 4 bases, leaving 12 bases between the germline ends. The CDR3 spans 13 residues.

The CDR3: CASSRPDRTTYTEAFF. The CDR3 DNA follows: TGTGCCAGCAGCCGACCGGACAGGACAACTTACACTGAAGCTTTCTTT. J is TRBJ1-1 and V is TRBV4-2, with 7 bases aligning to TRBD1. In germline, CDR1 is LGHNA, CDR2 YNFKEQ. The trim removed 4 bases at V and 3 bases at J, leaving 11 bases unmatched. CDR3 length: 16 residues.

This chain joins TRBV4-2 and TRBJ2-7; D unclear. Germline CDR1 reads LGHNA; CDR2 reads YNFKEQ. Trimming shortened V by 0 bases and J by 2 bases, and 5 bases separated the two germline ends. CDR3 length: 13 residues. CDR3 sequence: CASSQDGTYEQYF. DNA of the CDR3: TGTGCCAGCAGCCAAGATGGCACCTACGAGCAGTACTTC.

The chain combines TRBV24-1 with TRBJ2-3, with D unclear. Germline lookup yields CDR1 KGHDR and CDR2 SFDVKD. The V and J ends lost 1 base and 6 bases respectively, with 7 bases between them. The CDR3 has 13 residues. The CDR3 sequence: CATSDFNGDTQYF. The CDR3 nucleotides are TGTGCCACCAGTGATTTCAACGGGGATACGCAGTATTTT.

The chain links TRBV7-3 to TRBJ1-1; D is uncertain. CDR1 is SGHTA and CDR2 is FQGTGA in the germline V gene. The CDR3 totals 14 residues. V lost 2 bases, J lost 5 bases, and 12 bases lay in between. The CDR3, as DNA: TGTGCCAGCAGCTTAGCGGGAGGAGGGACTGAAGCTTTCTTT. Translated: CASSLAGGGTEAFF.

The chain combines TRBV4-3 with TRBJ1-2; TRBD1 aligns across 8 bases. The CDR3 contains 15 residues. Germline values: CDR1 LGHNA, CDR2 YSLEER. V lost 3 bases, J lost 6 bases, and 9 bases stayed unmatched. CDR3 sequence: CASSHRDRGFNGYTF. For the CDR3, the DNA is TGCGCCAGCAGCCACCGAGACAGGGGATTTAATGGCTACACCTTC.